The T cell receptor (beta chain) under discussion was sequenced for a study of blood T cell repertoires in COVID-19. About the study: Samples of COVID-19 (acute and convalescent) were obtained from the United States, Italy and Spain. PBMCs, B-cell-depleted T cells, or T cells provided the cDNA or gDNA that made up the material.

Germline V lookup: CDR1 LGHNA, CDR2 YNFKEQ. The CDR3 contains 16 residues. Unmatched junction bases numbered 4, after V lost 0 bases and J lost 6 bases. This clone appeared a few times. Original processing notes: Cell counts per sample came from amplifying reference gene primers. Only in-frame clones appear in the TCRdb table, and some are missing; sequencing was by immunoSEQ multiplex PCR. V and J calls and clone size are as listed in that table; D and trimming were resolved from the DNA. The sample includes more than 95,000 clones, 65% to 90% of them seen just once. The chain combines TRBV4-2 with TRBJ2-2, with 10 bases that match TRBD2. This TCR was sampled from a man aged 60 to 69 with acute or convalescent COVID-19. The source material was peripheral blood. As DNA, the CDR3 is TGTGCCAGCAGCCAAGAAAGCGGGGGGGCCTCCGGGGAGCTGTTTTTT. Translating gives CASSQESGGASGELFF.